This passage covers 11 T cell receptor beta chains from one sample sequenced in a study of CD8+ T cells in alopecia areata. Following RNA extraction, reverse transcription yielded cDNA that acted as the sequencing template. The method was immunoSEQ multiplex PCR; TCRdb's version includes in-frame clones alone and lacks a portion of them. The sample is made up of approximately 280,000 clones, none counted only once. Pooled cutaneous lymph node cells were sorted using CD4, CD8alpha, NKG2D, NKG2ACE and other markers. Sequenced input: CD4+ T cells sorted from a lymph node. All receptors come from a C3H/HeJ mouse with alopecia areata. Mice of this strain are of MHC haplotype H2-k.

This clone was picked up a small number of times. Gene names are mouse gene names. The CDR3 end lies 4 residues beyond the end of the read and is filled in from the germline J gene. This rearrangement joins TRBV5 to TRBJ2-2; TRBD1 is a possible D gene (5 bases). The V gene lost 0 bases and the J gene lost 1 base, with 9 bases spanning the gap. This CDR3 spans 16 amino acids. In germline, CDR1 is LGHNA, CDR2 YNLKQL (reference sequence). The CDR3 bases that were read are TGTGCCAGCAGCCAAGAAGCCAGGGAAAACACCGGG. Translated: CASSQEARENTG. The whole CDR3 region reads CASSQEARENTGQLYF.

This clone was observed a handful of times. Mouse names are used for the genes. The CDR3 sequence: CASSRQGADSDYTF. Incomplete CDR3 DNA: TGTGCTAGCAGTAGACAGGGGGCGGACTCC. The chain couples TRBV17 to TRBJ1-2, with 8 bases matching TRBD1. The read falls 4 residues short of the CDR3 end, and the missing part is taken from the germline J gene. J was trimmed by 3 bases and V by 2 bases; bases with no gene match: 2. This CDR3 spans 14 amino acids. Germline loops: CDR1 MNHDT, CDR2 YYDKIL.

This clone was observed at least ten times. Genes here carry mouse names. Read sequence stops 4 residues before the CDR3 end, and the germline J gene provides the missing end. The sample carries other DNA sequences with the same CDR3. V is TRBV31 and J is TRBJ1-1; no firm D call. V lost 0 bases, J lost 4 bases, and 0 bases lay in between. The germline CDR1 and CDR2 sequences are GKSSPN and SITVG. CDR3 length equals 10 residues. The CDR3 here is CAWSLTEVFF. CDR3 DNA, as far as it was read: TGTGCCTGGAGTCTCACA.

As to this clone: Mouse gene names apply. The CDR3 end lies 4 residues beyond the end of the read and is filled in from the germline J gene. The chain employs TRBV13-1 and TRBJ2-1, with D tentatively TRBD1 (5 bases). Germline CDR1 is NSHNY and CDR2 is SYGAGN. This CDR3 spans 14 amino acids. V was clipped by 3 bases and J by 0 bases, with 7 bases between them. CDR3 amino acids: CASSAGSNYAEQFF. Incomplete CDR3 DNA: TGTGCCAGCAGTGCAGGGTCTAACTATGCT.

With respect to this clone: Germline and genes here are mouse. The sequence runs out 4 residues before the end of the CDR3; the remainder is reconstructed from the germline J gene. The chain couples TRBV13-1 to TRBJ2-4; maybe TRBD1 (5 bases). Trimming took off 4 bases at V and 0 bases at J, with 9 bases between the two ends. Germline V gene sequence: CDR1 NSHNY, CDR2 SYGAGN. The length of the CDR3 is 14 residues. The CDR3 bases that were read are TGTGCCAGCAGTTCCTCAGGGAGTCAAAAC. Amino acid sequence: CASSSSGSQN. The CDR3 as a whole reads CASSSSGSQNTLYF.

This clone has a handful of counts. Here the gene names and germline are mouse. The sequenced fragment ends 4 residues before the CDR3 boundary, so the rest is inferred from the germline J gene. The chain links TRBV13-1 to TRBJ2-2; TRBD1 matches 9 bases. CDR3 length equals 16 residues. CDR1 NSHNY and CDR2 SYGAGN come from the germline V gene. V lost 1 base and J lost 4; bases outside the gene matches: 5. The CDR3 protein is CASSDYRGLGTGQLYF. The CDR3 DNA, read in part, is TGTGCCAGCAGTGATTACAGGGGGCTGGGCACCGGG.

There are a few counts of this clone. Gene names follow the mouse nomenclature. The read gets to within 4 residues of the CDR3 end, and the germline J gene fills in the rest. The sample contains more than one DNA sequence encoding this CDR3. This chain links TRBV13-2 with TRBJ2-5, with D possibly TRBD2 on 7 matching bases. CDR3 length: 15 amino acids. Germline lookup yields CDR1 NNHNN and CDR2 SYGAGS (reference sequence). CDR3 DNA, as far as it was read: TGTGCCAGCGGTGATGCAAGAGGGGGGGAAGAC. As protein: CASGDARGGED. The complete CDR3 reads CASGDARGGEDTQYF.

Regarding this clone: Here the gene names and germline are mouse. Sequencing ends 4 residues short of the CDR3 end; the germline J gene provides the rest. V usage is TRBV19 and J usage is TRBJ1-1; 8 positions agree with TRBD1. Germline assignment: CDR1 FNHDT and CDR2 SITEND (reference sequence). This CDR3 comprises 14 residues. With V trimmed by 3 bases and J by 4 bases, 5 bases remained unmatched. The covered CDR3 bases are TGTGCCAGCAGTACAGGGGGCGCGGGCACA. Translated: CASSTGGAGT. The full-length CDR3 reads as CASSTGGAGTEVFF.

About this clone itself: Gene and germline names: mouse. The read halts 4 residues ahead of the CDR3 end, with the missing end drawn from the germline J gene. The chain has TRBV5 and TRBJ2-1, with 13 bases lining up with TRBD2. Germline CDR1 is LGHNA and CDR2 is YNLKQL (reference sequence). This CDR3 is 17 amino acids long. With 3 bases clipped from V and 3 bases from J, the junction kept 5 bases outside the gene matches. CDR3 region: CASSHLGTGGGYAEQFF. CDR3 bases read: TGTGCCAGCAGCCACCTCGGGACTGGGGGGGGCTATGCT.

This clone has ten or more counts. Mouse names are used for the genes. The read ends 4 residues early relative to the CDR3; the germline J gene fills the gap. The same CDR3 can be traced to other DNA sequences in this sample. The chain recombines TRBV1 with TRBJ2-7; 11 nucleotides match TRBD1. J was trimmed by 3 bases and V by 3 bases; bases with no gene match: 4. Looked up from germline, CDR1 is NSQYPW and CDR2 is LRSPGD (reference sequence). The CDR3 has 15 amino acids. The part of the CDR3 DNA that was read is TGCACCTGCAGTGCTCCCGGGACAGGGGGCTAT. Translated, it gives CTCSAPGTGGY. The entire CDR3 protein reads CTCSAPGTGGYEQYF. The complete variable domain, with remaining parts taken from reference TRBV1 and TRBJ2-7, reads VTLLEQNPRWRLVPRGQAVNLRCILKNSQYPWMSWYQQDLQKQLQWLFTLRSPGDKEVKSLPGADYLATRVTDTELRLQVANMSQGRTLYCTCSAPGTGGYEQYFGPGTRLTVL.

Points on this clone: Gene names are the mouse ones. The sequenced CDR3 bases are TGTGCCAGCAGTGATGTCTGGGGGGGCGCAACCGGG. Translated, it gives CASSDVWGGATG. The whole CDR3 reads CASSDVWGGATGQLYF. The V call is TRBV13-1, the J call TRBJ2-2, with 10 bases lining up with TRBD2. The DNA ends 4 residues before the CDR3 does, and the rest of the CDR3 is filled in from the germline J gene. CDR1 and CDR2 (germline): NSHNY, SYGAGN. This CDR3 has 16 residues. J was trimmed by 5 bases and V by 0 bases; bases with no gene match: 4.